The 9 T cell receptor beta chains below all came from one sample that was sequenced in a study of response to subunit inactivated influenza vaccine. TCRdb ran MiXCR on the RT-PCR reads and lists one entry per CDR3 protein. This sample carries around 790,000 distinct CDR3 sequences, around 21% of them seen once, and the ten largest clones take roughly 10%. Sequencing was performed on PBMCs from blood, taken 4 to 6 days after vaccination. The receptor source for this set is a man between 50 and 59 years old who received an inactivated influenza vaccine.

The table lists this clonotype with a few counts. The CDR3 sequence is CSAEAGTGAETQYF. In DNA form, the CDR3 reads TGCAGTGCTGAAGCCGGGACAGGGGCAGAGACCCAGTACTTC. The genes are TRBV20-1 and TRBJ2-5, with 10 bases fitting TRBD1. Germline loops: CDR1 DFQATT, CDR2 SNEGSKA (reference sequence). J lost 4 bases, V lost 5 bases, and 7 bases had no gene match. The CDR3 sequence is 14 residues long.

Remarks on this clonotype: Relative to the germline gene, one junction end is altered; a read error may explain this. V is TRBV5-1 and J is TRBJ2-3, with 10 bases fitting TRBD2. The CDR3 runs to 15 residues. The V gene's germline CDR1 is SGHRS and CDR2 YFSETQ. The CDR3, as DNA: TGCGCCAGCAGCCCATGGACTAGCGGCACAGAGACGCAGTATTTT. Translated: CASSPWTSGTETQYF.

This clonotype turned up a few times. This chain uses TRBV9 with TRBJ2-2, with TRBD1 as a possible D gene (6 bases). Germline-derived CDR1 and CDR2 are SGDLS and YYNGEE. V was shortened by 2 bases and J by 5 bases, with 16 bases between the two germline ends. The CDR3 consists of 16 residues. CDR3 sequence (DNA): TGTGCCAGCAGCGTCGCCTGGACAGCTCCAACCGGGGAGCTGTTTTTT. This gives the protein CASSVAWTAPTGELFF.

This chain links TRBV5-1 with TRBJ2-2, with 9 bases identical to TRBD2. The V gene end was trimmed by 3 bases and the J gene end by 8 bases; junction bases not matched to a gene: 8. This CDR3 spans 15 amino acids. CDR1 SGHRS and CDR2 YFSETQ come from the germline V gene. In DNA form, the CDR3 reads TGCGCCAGCAGCTCCCCGACTAGCGGACAAGGGGAGCTGTTTTTT. Its protein is CASSSPTSGQGELFF.

J is TRBJ2-3 and V is TRBV5-6; no firm D call. V lost 1 base to trimming and J lost 3 bases, with 9 bases between them. CDR1 SGHDT and CDR2 YYEEEE come from the germline V gene. The CDR3 contains 14 residues. The CDR3 coding sequence is TGTGCCAGCAGCTTGCCGTTGTGGACAGATACGCAGTATTTT. It translates to CASSLPLWTDTQYF.

The sample holds many counts of this clonotype. V gene TRBV15 combines with J gene TRBJ2-7; possibly TRBD2 for D (5 bases). Between the trimmed V and J ends, which lost 2 bases and 5 bases, there was a span of 7 bases. Looked up from germline, CDR1 is LNHNV and CDR2 is YYDKDF (reference sequence). This CDR3 has 12 amino acids. The CDR3 DNA follows: TGTGCCACCAGCAGACCGGGGAACGAGCAGTACTTC. It translates to CATSRPGNEQYF.

This chain joins TRBV6-2 or TRBV6-3 and TRBJ2-7; D is uncertain. CDR3 length equals 12 residues. Trimming removed 7 bases at V and 3 bases at J, with 10 bases between. Germline-derived CDR1 and CDR2 are MNHEY and SVGEGT. The CDR3 sequence: CASTQSVYEQYF. In DNA form, the CDR3 reads TGTGCCAGCACCCAGAGTGTCTACGAGCAGTACTTC.

The gene calls are TRBV24-1 and TRBJ2-3; 13 nucleotides agree with TRBD2. The V gene end was trimmed by 3 bases and the J gene end by 5 bases; junction bases not matched to a gene: 4. CDR1 is KGHDR and CDR2 is SFDVKD in the germline V gene. This CDR3 is built from 16 residues. The CDR3 loop reads CATSDPLAGGRDTQYF. The DNA of the CDR3 is TGTGCCACCAGTGATCCACTAGCGGGGGGGCGAGATACGCAGTATTTT.

The rearrangement links TRBV29-1 to TRBJ2-5, with TRBD1 identical over 12 bases. J lost 2 bases, V lost 2 bases, and 9 bases had no gene match. Germline CDR1 reads SQVTM; CDR2 reads ANQGSEA. This CDR3 contains 17 residues. The CDR3 loop reads CSVELGQGALGQETQYF. CDR3 sequence (DNA): TGCAGCGTTGAACTGGGACAGGGGGCGCTTGGGCAAGAGACCCAGTACTTC. The whole variable domain, remainder taken from reference TRBV29-1 and TRBJ2-5, is SAVISQKPSRDICQRGTSLTIQCQVDSQVTMMFWYRQQPGQSLTLIATANQGSEATYESGFVIDKFPISRPNLTFSTLTVSNMSPEDSSIYLCSVELGQGALGQETQYFGPGTRLLVL.